The sequence of this TCR beta chain was determined in a study of T cell responses to AZD1222 COVID-19 vaccine. Profiling relied on immunoSEQ multiplex PCR, and the TCRdb table lists in-frame clones only, not all of them. The sample lists 150,000 to 200,000 clones, approximately 90% seen once, with roughly 1.7% in the top ten. Pooled together were second doses at about 4 or about 12 weeks. From germline, CDR1 is LGHDT and CDR2 YNNKEL (reference sequence). Trimming shortened V by 1 base and J by 4 bases, and 6 bases separated the two germline ends. The CDR3 has 13 residues. This sequence was found in an adult who received the AZD1222 COVID-19 vaccine. The source was peripheral blood, collected 28 days after the second AZD1222 dose. The chain recombines TRBV3-1 (or the pseudogene TRBV3-2) with TRBJ2-3; D call uncertain. Here the CDR3 DNA reads TGTGCCAGCAGCCAAGGGATCGCAGATACGCAGTATTTT. Its protein is CASSQGIADTQYF.